This TCR beta chain was obtained from a study of blood T cell repertoires in COVID-19. Study overall: Nucleic acid was either cDNA or gDNA, and it came from T cells, B-cell-depleted T cells, or PBMCs.

Before being deemed recovered, Cohort 3 donors had two negative PCRs, clearance, or symptom resolution. Original handling: Reference gene primer amplification gave nucleated cell count estimates. This table comes from immunoSEQ multiplex PCR, and its TCRdb copy is limited to in-frame clones, with some not included. That table gives V, J and clone size, and the DNA gave D and trimming. In the table there are approximately 300,000 clones, approximately 88% of which are singletons. Deletions cut 5 bases from V and 3 bases from J, with 14 bases between. Germline V gives CDR1 SGDLS, CDR2 YYNGEE. The CDR3 has 15 residues.

Sample: PBMCs or T cells enriched from blood (not recorded which). This TCR came from a man between 60 and 70 years old who had recovered from COVID-19. The chain recombines TRBV9 with TRBJ2-2, with D perhaps matching TRBD2 (5 bases). The chain's CDR3 is CASSSSRGDTGELFF. The CDR3 bases are TGTGCCAGCAGTTCCTCACGGGGTGACACCGGGGAGCTGTTTTTT.